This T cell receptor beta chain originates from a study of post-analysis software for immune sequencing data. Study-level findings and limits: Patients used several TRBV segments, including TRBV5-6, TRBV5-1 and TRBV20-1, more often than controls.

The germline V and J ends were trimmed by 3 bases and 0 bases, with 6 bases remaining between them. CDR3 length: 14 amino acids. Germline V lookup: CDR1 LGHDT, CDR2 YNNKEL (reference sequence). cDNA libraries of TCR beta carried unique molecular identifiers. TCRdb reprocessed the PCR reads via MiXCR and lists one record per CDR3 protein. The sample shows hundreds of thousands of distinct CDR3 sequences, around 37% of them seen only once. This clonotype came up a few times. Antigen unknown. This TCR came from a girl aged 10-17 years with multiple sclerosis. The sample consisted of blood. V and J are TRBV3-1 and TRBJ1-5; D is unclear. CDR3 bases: TGTGCCAGCAGCCAGGGATATAGCAATCAGCCCCAGCATTTT. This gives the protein CASSQGYSNQPQHF. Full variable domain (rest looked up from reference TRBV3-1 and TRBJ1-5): DTAVSQTPKYLVTQMGNDKSIKCEQNLGHDTMYWYKQDSKKFLKIMFSYNNKELIINETVPNRFSPKSPDKAHLNLHINSLELGDSAVYFCASSQGYSNQPQHFGDGTRLSIL.